These T cell receptor beta chains were read from a single sample in a study of cytomegalovirus exposure and HLA in healthy donors. Generated by immunoSEQ multiplex PCR, the TCRdb table keeps only in-frame clones and is missing some. This table has approximately 130,000 clones, 72% appearing once. The sample consisted of PBMCs. Receptor source: a man aged 50 to 60 in good health and CMV-seropositive. Each CDR3 is given without its conserved first and last residue. A D gene is named only where the DNA matches it firmly.

V gene	D gene	J gene	CDR3 length	CDR3 protein
TRBV2	-	TRBJ2-3	10	ASRIKGGTQY
TRBV15	TRBD1	TRBJ2-4	17	ATSRLTGTGRARENIQY
TRBV29-1	TRBD1	TRBJ2-7	10	SATGKKYEQY
TRBV18	-	TRBJ2-7	13	ASSPPFNREGEQY
TRBV5-1	TRBD2	TRBJ2-3	14	ASSLLAGVTTDTQY
TRBV6-4	-	TRBJ1-2	13	ASSDQPGSNYGYT
TRBV19	TRBD1	TRBJ1-1	14	ASYGTGKNGDTEAF
TRBV2	TRBD1	TRBJ2-5	11	ASSPGQGETQY
TRBV5-1	-	TRBJ1-6	15	ASSRQSRSSYNSPLH
TRBV19	-	TRBJ1-2	14	ASSIGPGGHSYGYT
TRBV4-1	-	TRBJ1-2	11	ASSPPGAIGYT
TRBV5-6	-	TRBJ1-2	10	ASSWRRGLYT
TRBV6-5	-	TRBJ2-1	12	ASKLSGPRGEQF
TRBV4-2	TRBD1	TRBJ2-2	15	ASSRGFGTGDTGELF
TRBV7-5	-	TRBJ2-7	12	VRSSDRGVHEQY
TRBV5-1	TRBD1	TRBJ1-3	14	ASSLDSTGSGNTIY
TRBV6-1	TRBD1	TRBJ2-5	13	ASARQTGVRETQY
TRBV27	-	TRBJ2-1	10	ASSPLRDEQF
TRBV7-9	TRBD1	TRBJ2-2	16	ASSSPGQGFWGTGELF
TRBV19	TRBD1	TRBJ1-2	11	ASSGTGLYGYT
TRBV9	-	TRBJ2-6	12	ASSVSSGANALT
TRBV19	-	TRBJ2-7	10	ASSNRPYEQY
TRBV7-9	TRBD1	TRBJ1-2	10	ASSLNRGSYT
TRBV11-2	TRBD2	TRBJ2-7	12	ASSQRLAGGGQY
TRBV6-5	TRBD1	TRBJ1-2	12	ASSRSGGSYGYT
TRBV19	-	TRBJ1-1	12	ASRATGTRTEAF
TRBV27	TRBD2	TRBJ2-5	14	ASSLFERGGPETQY
TRBV5-4	-	TRBJ2-5	11	ASSPGVGETQY
TRBV4-3	-	TRBJ2-7	11	ASSREQGYEQY
TRBV7-9	-	TRBJ1-1	12	ASSAAGFGTEAF
TRBV5-5	TRBD1	TRBJ1-3	13	ASSPGQASGNTIY
TRBV10-1	-	TRBJ1-5	11	ASSREVDQPQH
TRBV27	-	TRBJ2-3	10	ASAQGRDTQY
TRBV5-1	TRBD1	TRBJ1-2	13	ASSLRQGRDYGYT
TRBV5-1	TRBD1	TRBJ1-1	13	ASSSGHRGYTEAF
TRBV5-1	TRBD2	TRBJ2-2	15	ASSLGLGAGVTGELF
TRBV5-1	-	TRBJ1-4	14	ASSLVAGQHNEKLF